This T cell receptor (beta chain) was sequenced during a study of T cells in Graves' hyperthyroidism and ophthalmopathy. The study's findings and limits: Stable hyperthyroidism and ophthalmopathy were separated using 13 V-J signatures. Researchers found most expanded thyroid clonotypes above 0.001 in blood as well.

Amplified TCR beta CDR3 regions came from RNA transcripts. The HTBI set primed first-round TCR CDR3 RT-PCR. One entry per CDR3 protein results from TCRdb running MiXCR on the multiplex PCR reads. The table lists some 350,000 distinct CDR3 sequences, about 19% of them singletons, with about 3.7% in the top ten. V was cut by 4 bases and J by 1 base, with 13 bases left in between. CDR3 length equals 15 residues. Germline CDR1 is KGHSH and CDR2 is LQKENI. Ten or more counts support this clonotype. Its antigen is not identified. Hyperthyroidism had been newly diagnosed in patients aged 18 to 65, and its duration was under 2 months. Uncontrolled infections, other autoimmune diseases, pregnancy or lactation led to exclusion of patients.

The gene calls are TRBV18 and TRBJ2-5; unclear D gene. The source material was blood. The sequence came from a woman between 18 and 29 years old with Graves' hyperthyroidism. CDR3 in DNA: TGTGCCAGCTCACTCCGGAACGGTCTCCAAGAGACCCAGTACTTC. Its protein product is CASSLRNGLQETQYF.